This T cell receptor (beta chain) is from a study of cytomegalovirus exposure and HLA in healthy donors. Study-level background: Of roughly 400 genotyped donors, roughly 81% grouped in the Caucasian-associated ancestry cluster. Overall study results and limits: Sequence variants that were highly shared formed a cluster that was likely a sequencing artifact.

It was with 60 Vbeta and 13 Jbeta primers that the PCR ran. In the source study's methods: Unique TCR beta chains totaled roughly 81 million in a later count, with around 11 million of them shared. Data came from immunoSEQ multiplex PCR; TCRdb stores just in-frame clones and leaves some out. Clone size and V and J calls were adopted from that table, with D and trimming inferred from the DNA. The sample contains 100,000 to 150,000 clones, 74% of which appear only once. V lost 3 bases, J lost 7 bases, and 11 bases stayed unmatched. The CDR3 has 15 residues. Germline loops: CDR1 LGHNA, CDR2 YNFKEQ. This clone was observed a handful of times. Its antigen is not known.

Sequenced sample: PBMCs. The J gene is TRBJ1-2, the V gene TRBV4-2; 7 bases match TRBD1. The clonotype comes from a man in his forties in good health and CMV-seropositive. CDR3 DNA: TGTGCCAGCAGCCACATACAGGGGCGCAGGCCTGGCTACACCTTC. Translating it yields CASSHIQGRRPGYTF.